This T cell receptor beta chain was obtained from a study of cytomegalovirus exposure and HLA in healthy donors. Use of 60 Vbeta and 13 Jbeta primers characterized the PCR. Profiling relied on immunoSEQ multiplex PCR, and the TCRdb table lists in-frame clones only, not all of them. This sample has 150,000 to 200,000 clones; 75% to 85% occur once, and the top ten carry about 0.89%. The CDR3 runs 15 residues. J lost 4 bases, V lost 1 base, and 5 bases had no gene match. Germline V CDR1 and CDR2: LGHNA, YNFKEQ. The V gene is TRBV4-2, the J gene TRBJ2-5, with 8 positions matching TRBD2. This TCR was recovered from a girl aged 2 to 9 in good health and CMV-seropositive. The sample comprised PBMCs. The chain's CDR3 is CASSQAGGPSETQYF. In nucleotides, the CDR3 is TGTGCCAGCAGCCAAGCGGGAGGGCCCTCAGAGACCCAGTACTTC.